This T cell receptor (beta chain) was sequenced in a study of T cell repertoires in cytomegalovirus infection. Each CDR3 protein gets one entry after TCRdb re-called the reads with MiXCR. Here the sample spans about 450,000 distinct CDR3 sequences, approximately 30% being singletons. V gave up 1 base and J gave up 5 bases, with 5 bases separating them. Germline lookup yields CDR1 DFQATT and CDR2 SNEGSKA (reference sequence). CDR3 size: 12 residues. Material for sequencing was PBMCs. The J gene is TRBJ2-2, the V gene TRBV20-1, with D unresolved. The TCR comes from a human donor in good health (CMV status not recorded). Some clones in this sample may be carry-over from other donors' samples. Written as DNA, the CDR3 is TGCAGTGCTAGAGCACCAACCGGGGAGCTGTTTTTT. Translation gives CSARAPTGELFF.